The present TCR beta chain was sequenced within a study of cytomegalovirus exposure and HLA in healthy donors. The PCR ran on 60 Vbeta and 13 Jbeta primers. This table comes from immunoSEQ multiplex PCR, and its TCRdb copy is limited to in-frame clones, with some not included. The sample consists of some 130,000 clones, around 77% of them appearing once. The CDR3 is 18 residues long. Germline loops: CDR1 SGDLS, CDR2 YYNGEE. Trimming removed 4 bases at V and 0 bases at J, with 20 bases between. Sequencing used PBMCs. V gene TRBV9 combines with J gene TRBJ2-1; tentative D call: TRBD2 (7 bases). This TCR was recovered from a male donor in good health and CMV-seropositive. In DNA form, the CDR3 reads TGTGCCAGCAGCCCGAAAGGGGGAGCTAGCGGCTCCTACAATGAGCAGTTCTTC. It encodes CASSPKGGASGSYNEQFF. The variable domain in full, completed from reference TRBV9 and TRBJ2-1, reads DSGVTQTPKHLITATGQRVTLRCSPRSGDLSVYWYQQSLDQGLQFLIQYYNGEERAKGNILERFSAQQFPDLHSELNLSSLELGDSALYFCASSPKGGASGSYNEQFFGPGTRLTVL.